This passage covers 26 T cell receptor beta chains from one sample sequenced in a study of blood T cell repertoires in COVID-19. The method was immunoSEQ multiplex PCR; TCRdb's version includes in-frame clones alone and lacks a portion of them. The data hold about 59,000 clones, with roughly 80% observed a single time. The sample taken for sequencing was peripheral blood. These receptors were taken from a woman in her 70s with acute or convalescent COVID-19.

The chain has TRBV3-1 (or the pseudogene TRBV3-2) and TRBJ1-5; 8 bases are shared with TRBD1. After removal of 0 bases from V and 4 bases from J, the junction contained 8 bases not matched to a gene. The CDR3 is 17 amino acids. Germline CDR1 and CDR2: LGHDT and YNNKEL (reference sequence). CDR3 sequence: CASSQDHSGGANQPQHF. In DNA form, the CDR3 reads TGTGCCAGCAGCCAAGATCATTCAGGGGGCGCGAATCAGCCCCAGCATTTT.

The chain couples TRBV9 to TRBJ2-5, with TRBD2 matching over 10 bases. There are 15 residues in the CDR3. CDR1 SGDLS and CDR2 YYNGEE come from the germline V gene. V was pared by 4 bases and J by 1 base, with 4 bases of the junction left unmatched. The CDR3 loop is CASSLGLAVQETQYF. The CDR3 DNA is TGTGCCAGCAGCCTCGGACTAGCGGTCCAAGAGACCCAGTACTTC.

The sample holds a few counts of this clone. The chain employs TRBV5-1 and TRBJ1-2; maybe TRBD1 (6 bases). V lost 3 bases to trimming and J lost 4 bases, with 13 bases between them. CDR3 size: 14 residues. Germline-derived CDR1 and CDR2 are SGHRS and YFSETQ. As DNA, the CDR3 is TGCGCCAGCAGCTCCGGGGGGGCCTCCTATGGCTACACCTTC. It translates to CASSSGGASYGYTF.

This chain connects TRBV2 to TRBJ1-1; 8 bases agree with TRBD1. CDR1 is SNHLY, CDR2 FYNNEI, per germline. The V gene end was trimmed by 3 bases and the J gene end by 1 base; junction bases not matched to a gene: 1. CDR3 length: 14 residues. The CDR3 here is CASSDGQGNTEAFF. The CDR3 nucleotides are TGTGCCAGCAGTGACGGACAGGGGAACACTGAAGCTTTCTTT.

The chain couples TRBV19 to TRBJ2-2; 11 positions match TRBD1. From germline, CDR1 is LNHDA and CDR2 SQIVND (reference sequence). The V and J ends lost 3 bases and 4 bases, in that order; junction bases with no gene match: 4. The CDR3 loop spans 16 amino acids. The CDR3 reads CASSMPGQGVTGELFF. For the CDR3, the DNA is TGTGCCAGTAGTATGCCGGGACAGGGGGTCACCGGGGAGCTGTTTTTT. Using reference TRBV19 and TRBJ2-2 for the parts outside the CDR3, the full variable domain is DGGITQSPKYLFRKEGQNVTLSCEQNLNHDAMYWYRQDPGQGLRLIYYSQIVNDFQKGDIAEGYSVSREKKESFPLTVTSAQKNPTAFYLCASSMPGQGVTGELFFGEGSRLTVL.

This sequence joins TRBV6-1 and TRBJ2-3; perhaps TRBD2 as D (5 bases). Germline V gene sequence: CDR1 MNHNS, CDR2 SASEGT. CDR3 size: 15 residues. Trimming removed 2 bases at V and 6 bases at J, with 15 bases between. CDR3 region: CASSEWPRGRDTQYF. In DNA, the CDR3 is TGTGCCAGCAGTGAATGGCCACGCGGGCGGGATACGCAGTATTTT.

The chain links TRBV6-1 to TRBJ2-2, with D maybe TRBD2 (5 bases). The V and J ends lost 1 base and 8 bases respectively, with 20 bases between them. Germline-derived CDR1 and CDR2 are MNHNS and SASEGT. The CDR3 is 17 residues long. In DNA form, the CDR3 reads TGTGCCAGCAGTGAAGACTTGTCAAGGGAGCTTAAGGGGGAGCTGTTTTTT. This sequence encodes CASSEDLSRELKGELFF.

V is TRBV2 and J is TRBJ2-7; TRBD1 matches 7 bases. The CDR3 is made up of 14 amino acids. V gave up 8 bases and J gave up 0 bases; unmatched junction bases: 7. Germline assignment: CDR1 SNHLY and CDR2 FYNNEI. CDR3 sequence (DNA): TGTGCCAGCGAGCCGGACAGGTCCTCCTACGAGCAGTACTTC. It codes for CASEPDRSSYEQYF.

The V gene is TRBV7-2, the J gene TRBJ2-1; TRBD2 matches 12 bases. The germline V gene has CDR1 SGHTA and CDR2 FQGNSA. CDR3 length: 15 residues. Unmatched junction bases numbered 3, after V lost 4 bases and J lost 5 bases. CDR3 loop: CASSSRTSGDNEQFF. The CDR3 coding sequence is TGTGCCAGCAGCTCACGGACTAGCGGGGACAATGAGCAGTTCTTC.

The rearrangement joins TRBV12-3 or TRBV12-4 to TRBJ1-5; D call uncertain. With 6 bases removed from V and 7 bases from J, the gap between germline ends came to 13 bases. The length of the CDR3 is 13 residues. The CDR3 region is CASSNTGGQPQHF. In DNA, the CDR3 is TGTGCCAGCAGCAATACTGGAGGGCAGCCCCAGCATTTT.

This CDR3 reads CASKEGARPEAFF. For the CDR3, the DNA is TGTGCCAGTAAGGAGGGGGCGAGGCCTGAAGCTTTCTTT. V and J are TRBV6-1 and TRBJ1-1; 7 bases match TRBD1. Germline trimming cut 9 bases from V and 6 bases from J; bases unmatched to any gene: 10. The CDR3 totals 13 residues. Germline V gene sequence: CDR1 MNHNS, CDR2 SASEGT.

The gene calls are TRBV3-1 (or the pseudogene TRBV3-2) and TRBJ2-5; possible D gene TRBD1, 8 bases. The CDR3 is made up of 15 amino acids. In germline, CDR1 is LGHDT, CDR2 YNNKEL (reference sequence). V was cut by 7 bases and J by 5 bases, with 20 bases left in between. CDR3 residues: CASTGGPQGAETQYF. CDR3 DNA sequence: TGTGCCAGCACCGGGGGGCCGCAGGGGGCGGAGACCCAGTACTTC.

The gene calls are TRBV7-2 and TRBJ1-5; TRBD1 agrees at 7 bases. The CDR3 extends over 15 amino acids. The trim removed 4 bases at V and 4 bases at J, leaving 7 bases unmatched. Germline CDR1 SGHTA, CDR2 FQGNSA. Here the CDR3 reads CASSSGGGANQPQHF. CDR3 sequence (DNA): TGTGCCAGCAGCTCTGGAGGGGGCGCGAATCAGCCCCAGCATTTT.

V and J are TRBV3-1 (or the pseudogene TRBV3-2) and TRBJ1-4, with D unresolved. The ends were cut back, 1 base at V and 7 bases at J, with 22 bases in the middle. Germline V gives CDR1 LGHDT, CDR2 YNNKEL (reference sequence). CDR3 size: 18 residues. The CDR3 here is CASSQGARIDLSGEKLFF. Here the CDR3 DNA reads TGTGCCAGCAGCCAAGGAGCTAGGATTGACCTCAGCGGTGAAAAACTGTTTTTT.

CDR3 residues: CASSERPPSRDTNPGKNIQYF. In nucleotides, the CDR3 is TGTGCCAGCAGTGAACGTCCGCCCTCTCGGGACACCAACCCGGGGAAAAACATTCAGTACTTC. This chain joins TRBV2 and TRBJ2-4; tentatively, D is TRBD1 (6 bases). The V end lost 2 bases, the J end lost 4 bases, and 30 bases lay between the germline ends. The CDR3 is 21 amino acids. In germline, CDR1 is SNHLY, CDR2 FYNNEI.

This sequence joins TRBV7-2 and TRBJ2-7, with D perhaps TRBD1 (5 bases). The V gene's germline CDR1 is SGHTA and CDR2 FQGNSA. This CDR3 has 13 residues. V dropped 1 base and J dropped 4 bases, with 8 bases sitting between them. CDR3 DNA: TGTGCCAGCAGCTTAGGGGCAGGGTACGAGCAGTACTTC. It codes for CASSLGAGYEQYF.

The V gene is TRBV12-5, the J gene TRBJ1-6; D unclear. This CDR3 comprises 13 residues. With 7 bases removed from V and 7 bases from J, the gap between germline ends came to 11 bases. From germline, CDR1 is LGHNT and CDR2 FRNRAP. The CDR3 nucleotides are TGTGCTAGTGCGCCACTCCAAAATTCACCCCTCCACTTT. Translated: CASAPLQNSPLHF. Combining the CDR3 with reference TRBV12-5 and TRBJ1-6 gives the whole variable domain DARVTQTPRHKVTEMGQEVTMRCQPILGHNTVFWYRQTMMQGLELLAYFRNRAPLDDSGMPKDRFSAEMPDATLATLKIQPSEPRDSAVYFCASAPLQNSPLHFGNGTRLTVT.

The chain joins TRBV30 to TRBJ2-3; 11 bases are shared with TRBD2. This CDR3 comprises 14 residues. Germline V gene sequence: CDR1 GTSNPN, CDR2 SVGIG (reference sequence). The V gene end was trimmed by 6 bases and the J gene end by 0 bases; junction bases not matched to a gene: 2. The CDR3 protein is CACRTSGSTDTQYF. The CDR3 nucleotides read TGTGCCTGTCGGACTAGCGGGAGCACAGATACGCAGTATTTT.

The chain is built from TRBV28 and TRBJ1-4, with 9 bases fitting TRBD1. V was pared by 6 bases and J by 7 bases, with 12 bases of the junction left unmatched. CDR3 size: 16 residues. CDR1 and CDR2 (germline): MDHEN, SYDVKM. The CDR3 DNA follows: TGTGCCAGCAGGATAGGACAGGGGATGGGAAGTGAAAAACTGTTTTTT. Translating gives CASRIGQGMGSEKLFF.

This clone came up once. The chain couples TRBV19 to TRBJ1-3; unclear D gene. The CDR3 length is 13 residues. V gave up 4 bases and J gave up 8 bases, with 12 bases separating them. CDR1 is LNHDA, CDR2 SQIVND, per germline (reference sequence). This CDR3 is CASSTLHRDTIYF. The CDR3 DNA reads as TGTGCCAGTAGTACCCTTCACCGGGACACCATATATTTT.

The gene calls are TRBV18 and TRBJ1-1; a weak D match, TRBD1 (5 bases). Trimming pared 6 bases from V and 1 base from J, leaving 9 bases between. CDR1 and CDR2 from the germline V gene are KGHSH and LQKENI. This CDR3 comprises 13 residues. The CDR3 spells CASSRGQNTEAFF. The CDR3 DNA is TGTGCCAGCTCCCGAGGACAGAACACTGAAGCTTTCTTT.

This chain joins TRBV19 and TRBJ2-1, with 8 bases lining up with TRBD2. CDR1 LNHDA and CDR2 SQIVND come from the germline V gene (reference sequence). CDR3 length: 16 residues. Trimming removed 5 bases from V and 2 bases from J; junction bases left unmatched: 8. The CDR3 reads CASSERTSSPYNEQFF. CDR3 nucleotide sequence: TGTGCCAGTAGTGAACGGACTAGCTCCCCCTACAATGAGCAGTTCTTC.

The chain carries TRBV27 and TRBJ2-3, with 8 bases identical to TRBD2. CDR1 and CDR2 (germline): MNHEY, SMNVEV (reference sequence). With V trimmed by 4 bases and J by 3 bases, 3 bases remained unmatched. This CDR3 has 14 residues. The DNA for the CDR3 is TGTGCCAGCAGTTCTAGCGGGTGGACAGATACGCAGTATTTT. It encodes CASSSSGWTDTQYF.

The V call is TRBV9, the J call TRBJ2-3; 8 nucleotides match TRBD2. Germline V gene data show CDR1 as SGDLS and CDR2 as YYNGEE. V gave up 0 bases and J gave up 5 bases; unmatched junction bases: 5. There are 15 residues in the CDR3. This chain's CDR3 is CASSVGGGTGDTQYF. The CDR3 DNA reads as TGTGCCAGCAGCGTAGGCGGGGGGACTGGAGATACGCAGTATTTT.

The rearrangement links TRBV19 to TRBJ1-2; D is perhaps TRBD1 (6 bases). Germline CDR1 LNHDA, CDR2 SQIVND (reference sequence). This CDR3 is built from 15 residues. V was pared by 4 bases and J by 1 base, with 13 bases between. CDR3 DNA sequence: TGTGCCAGTAGTACCAGGACAGAGCTTAACTATGGCTACACCTTC. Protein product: CASSTRTELNYGYTF.

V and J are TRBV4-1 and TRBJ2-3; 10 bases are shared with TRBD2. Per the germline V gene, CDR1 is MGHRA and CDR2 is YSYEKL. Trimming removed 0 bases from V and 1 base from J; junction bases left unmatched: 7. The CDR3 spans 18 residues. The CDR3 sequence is CASSQETSGVVGTDTQYF. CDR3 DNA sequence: TGCGCCAGCAGCCAAGAAACTAGCGGGGTTGTAGGCACAGATACGCAGTATTTT.